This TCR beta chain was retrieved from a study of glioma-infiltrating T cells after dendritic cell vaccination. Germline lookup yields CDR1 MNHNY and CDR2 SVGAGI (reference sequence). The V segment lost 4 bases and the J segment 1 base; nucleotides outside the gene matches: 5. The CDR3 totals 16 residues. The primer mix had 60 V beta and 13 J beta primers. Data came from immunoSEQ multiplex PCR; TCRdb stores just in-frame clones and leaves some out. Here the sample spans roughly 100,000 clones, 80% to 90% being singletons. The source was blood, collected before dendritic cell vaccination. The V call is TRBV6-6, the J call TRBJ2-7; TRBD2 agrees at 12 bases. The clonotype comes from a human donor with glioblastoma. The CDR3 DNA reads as TGTGCCAGCAGTTCGCTAGCGGGGGGGCCTTCCTACGAGCAGTACTTC. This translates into CASSSLAGGPSYEQYF.